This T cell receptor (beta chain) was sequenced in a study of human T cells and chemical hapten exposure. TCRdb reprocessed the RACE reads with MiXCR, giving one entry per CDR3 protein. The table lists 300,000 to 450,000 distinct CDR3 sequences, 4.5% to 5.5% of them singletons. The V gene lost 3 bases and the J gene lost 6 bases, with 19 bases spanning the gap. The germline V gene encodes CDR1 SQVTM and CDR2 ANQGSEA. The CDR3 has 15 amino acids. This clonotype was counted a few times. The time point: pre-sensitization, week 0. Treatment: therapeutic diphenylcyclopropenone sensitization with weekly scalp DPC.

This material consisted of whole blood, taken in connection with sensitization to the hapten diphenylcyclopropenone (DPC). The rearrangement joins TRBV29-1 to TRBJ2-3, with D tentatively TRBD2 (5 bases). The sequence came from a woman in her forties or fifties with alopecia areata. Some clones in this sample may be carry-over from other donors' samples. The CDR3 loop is CSVDAQAGLMDTQYF. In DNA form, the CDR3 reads TGCAGCGTTGACGCGCAGGCGGGCCTAATGGATACGCAGTATTTT.